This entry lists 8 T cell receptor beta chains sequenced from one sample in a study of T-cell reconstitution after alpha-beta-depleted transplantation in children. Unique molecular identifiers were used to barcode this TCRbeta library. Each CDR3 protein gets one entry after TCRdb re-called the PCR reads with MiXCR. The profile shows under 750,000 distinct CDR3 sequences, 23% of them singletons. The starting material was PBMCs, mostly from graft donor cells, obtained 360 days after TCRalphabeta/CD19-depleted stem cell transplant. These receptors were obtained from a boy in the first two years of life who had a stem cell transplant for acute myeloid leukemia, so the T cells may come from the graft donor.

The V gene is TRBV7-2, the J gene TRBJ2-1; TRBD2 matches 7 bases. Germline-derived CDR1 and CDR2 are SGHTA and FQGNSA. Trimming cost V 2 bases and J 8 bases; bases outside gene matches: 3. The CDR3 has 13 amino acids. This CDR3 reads CASSLWGGYEQFF. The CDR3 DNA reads TGTGCCAGCAGCTTATGGGGAGGGTATGAGCAGTTCTTC.

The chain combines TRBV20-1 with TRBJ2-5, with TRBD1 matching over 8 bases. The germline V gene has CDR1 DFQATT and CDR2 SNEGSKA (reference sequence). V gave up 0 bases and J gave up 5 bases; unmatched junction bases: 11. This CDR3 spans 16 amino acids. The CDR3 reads CSARDHRTGYRETQYF. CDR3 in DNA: TGCAGTGCTAGAGATCACCGGACAGGGTATCGGGAGACCCAGTACTTC.

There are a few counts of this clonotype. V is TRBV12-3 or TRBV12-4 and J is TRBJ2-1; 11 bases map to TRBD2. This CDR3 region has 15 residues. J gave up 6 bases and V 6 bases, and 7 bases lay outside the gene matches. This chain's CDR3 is CASRSTSGEINEQFF. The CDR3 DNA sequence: TGTGCCAGCAGGTCGACTAGCGGGGAGATCAATGAGCAGTTCTTC.

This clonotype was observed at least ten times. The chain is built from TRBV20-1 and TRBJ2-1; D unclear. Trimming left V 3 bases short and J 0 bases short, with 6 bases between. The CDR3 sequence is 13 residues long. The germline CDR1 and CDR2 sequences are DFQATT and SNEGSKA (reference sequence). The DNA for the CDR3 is TGCAGTGCTAGCGGTGACTCCTACAATGAGCAGTTCTTC. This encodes CSASGDSYNEQFF.

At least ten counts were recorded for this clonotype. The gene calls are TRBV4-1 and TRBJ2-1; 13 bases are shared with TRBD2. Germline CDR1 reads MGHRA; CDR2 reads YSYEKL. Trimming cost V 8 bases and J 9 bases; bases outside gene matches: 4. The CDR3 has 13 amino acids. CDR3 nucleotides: TGCGCCAGCTTGGGACTAGCGGGGTCTGAGCAGTTCTTC. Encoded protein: CASLGLAGSEQFF.

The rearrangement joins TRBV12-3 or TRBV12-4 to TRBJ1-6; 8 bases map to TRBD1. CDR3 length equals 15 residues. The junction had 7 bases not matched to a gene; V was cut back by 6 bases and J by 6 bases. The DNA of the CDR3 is TGTGCCAGCAGGTCGACCAGGGGGCTTAATTCACCCCTCCACTTT. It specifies CASRSTRGLNSPLHF.

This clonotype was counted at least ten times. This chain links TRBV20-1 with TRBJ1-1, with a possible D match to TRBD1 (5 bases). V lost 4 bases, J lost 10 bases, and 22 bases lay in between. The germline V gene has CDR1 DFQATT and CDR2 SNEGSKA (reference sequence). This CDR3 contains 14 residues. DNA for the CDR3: TGCAGTGCTACCGGGGCCTTAAGAAGTGCTGTAGCTTTCTTT. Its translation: CSATGALRSAVAFF.

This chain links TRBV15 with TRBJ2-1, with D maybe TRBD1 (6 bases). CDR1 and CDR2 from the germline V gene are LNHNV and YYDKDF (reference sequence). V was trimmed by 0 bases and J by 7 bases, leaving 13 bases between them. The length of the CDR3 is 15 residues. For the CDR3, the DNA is TGTGCCACCAGCAGAGAACGTGCAGGGGTAAATGAGCAGTTCTTC. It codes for CATSRERAGVNEQFF.